Following are 32 T cell receptor beta chains from one sample sequenced in a study of blood T cell repertoires in COVID-19. Only in-frame clones appear in the TCRdb table, and some are missing; sequencing was by immunoSEQ multiplex PCR. This sample has about 100,000 clones, with about 89% found just once. Sequencing used peripheral blood. The receptors come from a man aged 50-60 years with active COVID-19.

This clone was observed once. The rearrangement joins TRBV12-5 to TRBJ2-1; TRBD2 might be the D (5 bases). The V gene's germline CDR1 is LGHNT and CDR2 FRNRAP. CDR3 length: 16 residues. V was clipped by 0 bases and J by 0 bases, with 9 bases between them. The CDR3 DNA reads as TGTGCTAGTGGTTTGGTTTTCCGGGGCTCCTACAATGAGCAGTTCTTC. It is translated as CASGLVFRGSYNEQFF.

This clone has only one observation. V gene TRBV6-5 combines with J gene TRBJ2-3; D gene ambiguous. The V end was cut by 6 bases, the J end by 1 base, with 11 bases between. The CDR3 consists of 14 residues. The germline V gene has CDR1 MNHEY and CDR2 SVGAGI. The CDR3 sequence is CASRLVSGTDTQYF. CDR3 nucleotide sequence: TGTGCCAGCAGATTAGTGTCGGGCACAGATACGCAGTATTTT.

The gene calls are TRBV3-1 (or the pseudogene TRBV3-2) and TRBJ1-5, with D possibly matching TRBD1 (6 bases). The germline V gene has CDR1 LGHDT and CDR2 YNNKEL (reference sequence). V lost 4 bases and J 3 bases, leaving 10 bases between the germline ends. The CDR3 has 14 amino acids. CDR3 protein: CASSLGGPNQPQHF. The CDR3 DNA reads as TGTGCCAGCAGCCTGGGGGGGCCCAATCAGCCCCAGCATTTT.

This clone was picked up a small number of times. V is TRBV15 and J is TRBJ1-3, with TRBD1 matching 9 bases. CDR1 and CDR2 (germline): LNHNV, YYDKDF (reference sequence). The CDR3 totals 16 residues. Trimming removed 0 bases from V and 4 bases from J; junction bases left unmatched: 4. The CDR3 reads CATSRDLGQGGNTIYF. DNA for the CDR3: TGTGCCACCAGCAGAGATCTGGGACAGGGAGGAAACACCATATATTTT.

This clone was detected only once. The V and J genes are TRBV5-8 and TRBJ2-1, with D possibly being TRBD2 (5 bases). CDR1 SGHTS and CDR2 YDEGEE come from the germline V gene. The CDR3 is 14 amino acids. The V end lost 4 bases, the J end lost 2 bases, and 10 bases lay between the germline ends. In DNA, the CDR3 is TGTGCCAGCAGCCCAATAGCGACCTACAATGAGCAGTTCTTC. Amino acids: CASSPIATYNEQFF.

V and J are TRBV19 and TRBJ1-1; 9 bases are shared with TRBD1. Germline values: CDR1 LNHDA, CDR2 SQIVND (reference sequence). Trimming cost V 4 bases and J 10 bases; bases outside gene matches: 13. CDR3 length: 15 residues. The CDR3 DNA reads TGTGCCAGTAGTACCGGTGGGACAGGGAGGGCAGGAGCTTTCTTT. This sequence encodes CASSTGGTGRAGAFF.

This clone appeared once. This rearrangement joins TRBV6-6 to TRBJ1-1; 7 bases map to TRBD1. This CDR3 comprises 15 residues. CDR1 and CDR2 from the germline V gene are MNHNY and SVGAGI (reference sequence). Trimming took 2 bases from V and 2 from J; bases not matched to a gene: 5. The CDR3 protein is CASSYVDRTNTEAFF. For the CDR3, the DNA is TGTGCCAGCAGTTACGTGGACAGGACTAACACTGAAGCTTTCTTT.

V is TRBV5-6 and J is TRBJ2-1; D gene unclear. The CDR3 totals 10 residues. With 7 bases removed from V and 6 bases from J, the gap between germline ends came to 5 bases. The V gene's germline CDR1 is SGHDT and CDR2 YYEEEE. The CDR3 loop is CASSLNEQFF. DNA for the CDR3: TGTGCCAGCTCCCTCAATGAGCAGTTCTTC.

This chain joins TRBV6-5 and TRBJ1-4; D gene ambiguous. Trimming shortened V by 2 bases and J by 6 bases, and 16 bases separated the two germline ends. Germline V gene sequence: CDR1 MNHEY, CDR2 SVGAGI. The CDR3 length is 16 residues. CDR3 nucleotides: TGTGCCAGCAGTTACGCCGCGGCCCAATCACATGAAAAACTGTTTTTT. As protein: CASSYAAAQSHEKLFF.

This chain uses TRBV6-5 with TRBJ2-5; 11 bases agree with TRBD2. This CDR3 has 15 amino acids. V lost 6 bases to trimming and J lost 1 base; unmatched junction nucleotides: 4. In germline, CDR1 is MNHEY, CDR2 SVGAGI. This CDR3 reads CASSPGLAVQETQYF. The CDR3 DNA sequence: TGTGCCAGCAGCCCGGGACTAGCGGTCCAAGAGACCCAGTACTTC.

The rearrangement joins TRBV6-1 to TRBJ2-7; TRBD2 might be the D (5 bases). The CDR3 extends over 14 amino acids. The V gene's germline CDR1 is MNHNS and CDR2 SASEGT. The V end was cut by 3 bases, the J end by 3 bases, with 12 bases between. CDR3 residues: CASSDRAGGYEQYV. In DNA, the CDR3 is TGTGCCAGCAGTGATAGGGCGGGCGGCTACGAGCAGTACGTC.

The rearrangement uses TRBV6-6 and TRBJ1-2; weak D call: TRBD1 (6 bases). V lost 5 bases and J 7 bases, leaving 17 bases between the germline ends. There are 14 residues in the CDR3. Per germline, CDR1 MNHNY and CDR2 SVGAGI (reference sequence). CDR3 bases: TGTGCCAGCAGTACTGACAGGCGGACTAGTGGCTACACCTTC. Its translation is CASSTDRRTSGYTF.

The chain uses TRBV5-6 and TRBJ2-5, with D maybe TRBD2 (6 bases). The CDR3 is 14 residues long. V lost 2 bases and J lost 4, with 12 bases in between. Germline lookup yields CDR1 SGHDT and CDR2 YYEEEE. Here the CDR3 DNA reads TGTGCCAGCAGCTTAGTAGCGGAATCAGAGACCCAGTACTTC. Protein: CASSLVAESETQYF.

A single count supports this clone. In DNA, the CDR3 is TGTGCCAGTAAAAGGGTACAGGGGGAGAATTCACCCCTCCACTTT. This codes for CASKRVQGENSPLHF. This chain links TRBV19 with TRBJ1-6; 8 bases are shared with TRBD1. The CDR3 covers 15 residues. Losses at the gene ends were 7 bases for V and 7 bases for J; bases not matched to a gene: 9. Germline V lookup: CDR1 LNHDA, CDR2 SQIVND (reference sequence). The complete variable domain, with remaining parts taken from reference TRBV19 and TRBJ1-6, reads DGGITQSPKYLFRKEGQNVTLSCEQNLNHDAMYWYRQDPGQGLRLIYYSQIVNDFQKGDIAEGYSVSREKKESFPLTVTSAQKNPTAFYLCASKRVQGENSPLHFGNGTRLTVT.

CDR3 DNA: TGTGCCAGCTCACCCGGACTAGGAACGGTCCAGTACTTC. This gives the protein CASSPGLGTVQYF. This chain links TRBV18 with TRBJ2-5, with 7 bases that match TRBD2. The CDR3 runs to 13 residues. Per germline, CDR1 KGHSH and CDR2 LQKENI. J was trimmed by 10 bases and V by 3 bases; bases with no gene match: 8.

The chain carries TRBV5-1 and TRBJ2-7; tentative D call: TRBD2 (5 bases). The CDR3 sequence is 15 residues long. CDR1 and CDR2 (germline): SGHRS, YFSETQ. Trimming cost V 0 bases and J 4 bases, with 14 bases left between them. The DNA of the CDR3 is TGCGCCAGCAGCTTGGACCCGGGGAGCGGTTACGAGCAGTACTTC. This gives the protein CASSLDPGSGYEQYF.

V and J are TRBV12-3 or TRBV12-4 and TRBJ1-2; no clear D. The CDR3 sequence is 13 residues long. Trimming removed 4 bases from V and 1 base from J, with 7 bases in between. CDR3 nucleotide sequence: TGTGCCAGCAGTTCCGGGGATAACTATGGCTACACCTTC. This gives the protein CASSSGDNYGYTF.

This chain links TRBV10-3 with TRBJ2-1; 8 bases agree with TRBD2. Germline V gives CDR1 ENHRY, CDR2 SYGVKD. The junction had 5 bases not matched to a gene; V was cut back by 4 bases and J by 6 bases. CDR3 size: 14 residues. This CDR3 reads CAISGDAGGNEQFF. The CDR3 DNA sequence: TGTGCCATCAGTGGCGATGCGGGAGGCAATGAGCAGTTCTTC.

This clone was seen once. The J gene is TRBJ1-2, the V gene TRBV9; 8 nucleotides match TRBD1. Germline trimming cut 2 bases from V and 3 bases from J; bases unmatched to any gene: 9. This CDR3 is built from 16 residues. From germline, CDR1 is SGDLS and CDR2 YYNGEE. CDR3 amino acids: CASSVGSGTGHYGYTF. In nucleotides, the CDR3 is TGTGCCAGCAGCGTCGGTTCAGGGACAGGACACTATGGCTACACCTTC. Complete variable domain (other parts from reference TRBV9 and TRBJ1-2): DSGVTQTPKHLITATGQRVTLRCSPRSGDLSVYWYQQSLDQGLQFLIQYYNGEERAKGNILERFSAQQFPDLHSELNLSSLELGDSALYFCASSVGSGTGHYGYTFGSGTRLTVV.

The gene calls are TRBV27 and TRBJ1-5; D is possibly TRBD1 (6 bases). The CDR3 is made up of 15 amino acids. CDR1 is MNHEY, CDR2 SMNVEV, per germline (reference sequence). V lost 5 bases to trimming and J lost 11 bases, with 22 bases between them. The CDR3 coding sequence is TGTGCCAGCAGTGACCTGGGGGCAGGTAGGGCTGCCCAGCATTTT. This codes for CASSDLGAGRAAQHF.

This rearrangement joins TRBV27 to TRBJ2-7; 9 nucleotides align to TRBD1. In germline, CDR1 is MNHEY, CDR2 SMNVEV (reference sequence). Trimming took 6 bases from V and 6 from J; bases not matched to a gene: 12. This CDR3 region has 15 residues. The CDR3 protein is CASRSFRDRVSEQYF. For the CDR3, the DNA is TGTGCCAGCAGATCATTCCGGGACAGGGTGTCCGAGCAGTACTTC.

V usage is TRBV29-1 and J usage is TRBJ2-2; TRBD2 might be the D (5 bases). Germline-derived CDR1 and CDR2 are SQVTM and ANQGSEA. The V end was cut by 3 bases, the J end by 4 bases, with 9 bases between. The CDR3 sequence is 13 residues long. CDR3 loop: CSVDGLSTGELFF. Here the CDR3 DNA reads TGCAGCGTTGACGGACTGAGCACCGGGGAGCTGTTTTTT.

This chain connects TRBV15 to TRBJ2-1; TRBD2 agrees at 14 bases. V dropped 1 base and J dropped 7; count of bases not matched to a gene: 12. The germline CDR1 and CDR2 sequences are LNHNV and YYDKDF (reference sequence). The CDR3 is 19 amino acids. Written as DNA, the CDR3 is TGTGCCACCAGCAGAGGGAGGCCGGGACTAGCGGGAGAAGGTAATGAGCAGTTCTTC. Protein: CATSRGRPGLAGEGNEQFF.

The chain combines TRBV7-3 with TRBJ2-3, with TRBD1 identical over 8 bases. CDR1 is SGHTA, CDR2 FQGTGA, per germline. This CDR3 spans 13 amino acids. V lost 4 bases, J lost 8 bases, and 5 bases stayed unmatched. The CDR3: CASSSGTGVTQYF. As DNA, the CDR3 is TGTGCCAGCAGCTCAGGGACAGGAGTTACGCAGTATTTT.

The gene calls are TRBV4-1 and TRBJ2-3; 8 bases are a match to TRBD2. V dropped 4 bases and J dropped 1; count of bases not matched to a gene: 16. This CDR3 is 19 amino acids long. Germline CDR1 and CDR2: MGHRA and YSYEKL. The CDR3 DNA reads as TGCGCCAGCAGCCGAGGACTAGCCCAACTTCCGCGAGGCACAGATACGCAGTATTTT. The encoded protein is CASSRGLAQLPRGTDTQYF.

The rearrangement links TRBV5-1 to TRBJ2-1, with a possible D match to TRBD2 (5 bases). Germline V lookup: CDR1 SGHRS, CDR2 YFSETQ. The CDR3 has 15 amino acids. V was cut by 2 bases and J by 6 bases, with 15 bases left in between. CDR3 in DNA: TGCGCCAGCAGCTTCGGGGATTTTGCGTTCAATGAGCAGTTCTTC. Translating gives CASSFGDFAFNEQFF. The full variable domain, completed using reference TRBV5-1 and TRBJ2-1, is KAGVTQTPRYLIKTRGQQVTLSCSPISGHRSVSWYQQTPGQGLQFLFEYFSETQRNKGNFPGRFSGRQFSNSRSEMNVSTLELGDSALYLCASSFGDFAFNEQFFGPGTRLTVL.

This clone has a single count. The chain recombines TRBV6-5 with TRBJ2-7; maybe TRBD1 (6 bases). The V end was cut by 6 bases, the J end by 2 bases, with 11 bases between. This CDR3 has 13 residues. Germline CDR1 is MNHEY and CDR2 is SVGAGI. This chain's CDR3 is CASSDRLAYEQYF. The CDR3 bases are TGTGCCAGCAGCGACAGGCTAGCCTACGAGCAGTACTTC.

The chain carries TRBV19 and TRBJ2-1; 13 bases match TRBD2. The CDR3 consists of 15 residues. Germline values: CDR1 LNHDA, CDR2 SQIVND (reference sequence). The V segment lost 4 bases and the J segment 4 bases; nucleotides outside the gene matches: 1. The CDR3 bases are TGTGCCAGTAGTAAACTAGCGGGGGGGTACAATGAGCAGTTCTTC. Translating gives CASSKLAGGYNEQFF.

The chain has TRBV4-2 and TRBJ1-2; D remains ambiguous. Trimming removed 0 bases at V and 0 bases at J, with 11 bases between. The CDR3 has 16 amino acids. Germline lookup yields CDR1 LGHNA and CDR2 YNFKEQ. The chain's CDR3 is CASSQDLGRANYGYTF. The CDR3 coding sequence is TGTGCCAGCAGCCAAGATTTAGGGAGAGCTAACTATGGCTACACCTTC.

The chain links TRBV5-1 to TRBJ1-1, with a weak D call TRBD1 (5 bases). The CDR3 is made up of 18 amino acids. Trimming removed 0 bases from V and 0 bases from J, with 18 bases in between. Germline CDR1 is SGHRS and CDR2 is YFSETQ. The CDR3 loop reads CASSLENRSPLLNTEAFF. CDR3 DNA: TGCGCCAGCAGCTTGGAGAACAGGAGCCCTCTATTGAACACTGAAGCTTTCTTT.

This clone has a single count. The V call is TRBV7-2, the J call TRBJ1-2; D is uncertain. Germline CDR1 and CDR2: SGHTA and FQGNSA. V was pared by 0 bases and J by 0 bases, with 2 bases between. The CDR3 is made up of 13 amino acids. Here the CDR3 DNA reads TGTGCCAGCAGCTTAGCCTCTAACTATGGCTACACCTTC. Its translation is CASSLASNYGYTF.

The chain combines TRBV5-6 with TRBJ2-7; D perhaps matches TRBD2 (5 bases). Germline loops: CDR1 SGHDT, CDR2 YYEEEE. The V end was cut by 4 bases, the J end by 6 bases, with 29 bases between. The CDR3 runs to 18 residues. The CDR3 region has the DNA TGTGCCAGCAGCCGGCCCCAACCCGCTAGCCGTGACTCGAGCGAGCAGTACTTC. Translation: CASSRPQPASRDSSEQYF. The variable domain in full, completed from reference TRBV5-6 and TRBJ2-7, reads DAGVTQSPTHLIKTRGQQVTLRCSPKSGHDTVSWYQQALGQGPQFIFQYYEEEERQRGNFPDRFSGHQFPNYSSELNVNALLLGDSALYLCASSRPQPASRDSSEQYFGPGTRLTVT.